This T cell receptor beta chain was sequenced for a study of cytomegalovirus exposure and HLA in healthy donors. Study-wide results and caveats: For most TCR sequences rarity was the rule, although some public TCRs occurred in many donors.

TCRdb's table, derived via immunoSEQ multiplex PCR, lists solely in-frame clones and lacks some. The repertoire has roughly 82,000 clones, 90% to 95% of them found once; the top ten carry 0.65% to 0.7%. The CDR3 has 14 amino acids. Between the trimmed V and J ends, which lost 2 bases and 0 bases, there was a span of 8 bases. Looked up from germline, CDR1 is KGHSH and CDR2 is LQKENI. A word on this clone: What it binds is not known.

This clonotype originated in a man younger than 35 in good health and CMV-seronegative. The chain is built from TRBV18 and TRBJ2-7; possible D gene TRBD1, 6 bases. The sequencing sample was made of PBMCs. CDR3 in DNA: TGTGCCAGCTCACCAGACAGGAACTCCTACGAGCAGTACTTC. Residues: CASSPDRNSYEQYF.